This TCR beta chain was recovered during a study of patients and donors after allogeneic stem cell transplantation. A single record per CDR3 protein comes from TCRdb applying MiXCR to the RT-PCR reads. This table holds over 150,000 distinct CDR3 sequences, roughly 40% found once. The CDR3 extends over 15 amino acids. In germline, CDR1 is SGHNT, CDR2 YYREEE (reference sequence). V dropped 4 bases and J dropped 5; count of bases not matched to a gene: 10. The chain is built from TRBV5-4 and TRBJ1-2, with 8 positions matching TRBD1. Specimen: blood, either unsorted or a sorted T cell fraction (not recorded which). This clonotype was sampled from a human donor who was either an allogeneic HSCT recipient or a stem cell or donor lymphocyte infusion donor (not recorded which). It is not recorded whose cells these are; they may come from a transplant donor. The CDR3 DNA sequence: TGTGCCAGCAGCAATCGGACAGGGACTCTTTATGGCTACACCTTC. This sequence encodes CASSNRTGTLYGYTF.